The following is a TCR beta chain sequence with its context. What it binds is not known. The data are from a study of T cell responses to AZD1222 COVID-19 vaccine. Profiled with immunoSEQ multiplex PCR; TCRdb holds only in-frame clones, not every one. Among under 95,000 clones listed, 75% to 90% were seen once. Study-wide points: Variant regions that are unmutated are reportedly the target of nearly half of spike-specific TCRs.

The CDR3 is made up of 13 amino acids. Germline loops: CDR1 SQVTM, CDR2 ANQGSEA. J lost 5 bases, V lost 4 bases, and 6 bases had no gene match. This chain uses TRBV29-1 with TRBJ2-5; 8 nucleotides line up with TRBD1. Sample: peripheral blood, taken 28 days after the second AZD1222 dose. This sequence was found in an adult who received the AZD1222 COVID-19 vaccine. The CDR3 sequence is CSVGTGIGETQYF. The CDR3, as DNA: TGCAGCGTTGGGACAGGGATAGGGGAGACCCAGTACTTC.